These 14 T cell receptor beta chains were all obtained from the same sample, sequenced in a study of spatial heterogeneity in lung cancer (dated by TCRdb to between 2018 and 2021). The method behind the library was 5' RACE. Instrument on record: NextSeq 500. TCRdb reprocessed the public reads (quality trimming at Q25 with fastp, clone calling with MiXCR) and kept in-frame beta chains. Entries are consolidated by CDR3 protein sequence, retaining the most common genes and DNA. The sample data list about 3,700 distinct CDR3 sequences, and about 26% of these were observed just once. The top ten clones comprise more than 11% of the sample. The sample's time point, from its label and the paper: sample taken at primary tumor resection. General findings and caveats noted by the study authors: A correlation was observed between the number of expanded intratumoral alpha and beta TCRs and the tumor nonsynonymous mutation count.

Antigens of these TCRs are unknown. Sequenced material: lung tumor tissue, taken at surgery. Receptors originate from a male donor with early-stage non-small cell lung cancer.

This clonotype came up a few times. This beta chain appears as a stray read in a library generated for alpha chains; its size is not informative. The genes are TRBV27 and TRBJ1-5; TRBD1 matches at 12 bases. This CDR3 contains 14 residues. V trimming: 6 bases; J trimming: 7 bases; junction bases outside the gene matches: 4. The germline V gene has CDR1 MNHEY and CDR2 SMNVEV (reference sequence). CDR3 region: CASSPGTGGQPQHF. CDR3 DNA sequence: TGTGCCAGCAGCCCCGGGACAGGGGGCCAGCCCCAGCATTTT.

By sample share, this clonotype is medium-sized (0.01 to 0.1%). This beta chain represents an off-target read in a library built for alpha chains; its size is of limited meaning. This sequence joins TRBV12-3 or TRBV12-4 and TRBJ2-7, with 8 bases identical to TRBD1. The CDR3 consists of 14 residues. J gave up 2 bases and V 7 bases, and 7 bases lay outside the gene matches. The CDR3 loop reads CASINRDRPYEQYF. The CDR3 DNA sequence: TGTGCCAGCATTAACCGGGACAGGCCCTACGAGCAGTACTTC.

In this sample, this clonotype is medium-sized. This beta chain is off target for a library built for alpha chains, so its abundance means little. V and J are TRBV29-1 and TRBJ2-1; TRBD1 might be the D (5 bases). V gave up 5 bases and J gave up 5 bases, with 7 bases separating them. Germline CDR1 SQVTM, CDR2 ANQGSEA. CDR3 length equals 11 residues. CDR3 protein: CSVRQNNEQFF. The DNA of the CDR3 is TGCAGCGTTCGACAGAACAATGAGCAGTTCTTC.

This clonotype rates as medium-sized. Since it is a stray read in a library aimed at alpha chains, this beta chain has a size that is not meaningful. V usage is TRBV28 and J usage is TRBJ1-1; weak D call: TRBD1 (6 bases). V lost 5 bases and J 8 bases, leaving 12 bases between the germline ends. Germline loops: CDR1 MDHEN, CDR2 SYDVKM. CDR3 length: 12 amino acids. This chain's CDR3 is CASSEAGTEAFF. CDR3 sequence (DNA): TGTGCCAGCAGTGAGGCCGGGACAGAAGCTTTCTTT.

In its sample, this clonotype is medium-sized. This beta chain is an off-target read within a library intended for alpha chains, so its frequency means little. The chain joins TRBV28 to TRBJ1-6; a possible D gene is TRBD1 (6 bases). With 6 bases removed from V and 10 bases from J, the gap between germline ends came to 19 bases. Germline lookup yields CDR1 MDHEN and CDR2 SYDVKM. This CDR3 comprises 15 residues. In nucleotides, the CDR3 is TGTGCCAGCAGCGGTCCACGACAGGCAGGATCACCCCTCCACTTT. Translating it yields CASSGPRQAGSPLHF. Using reference TRBV28 and TRBJ1-6 for the parts outside the CDR3, the full variable domain is DVKVTQSSRYLVKRTGEKVFLECVQDMDHENMFWYRQDPGLGLRLIYFSYDVKMKEKGDIPEGYSVSREKKERFSLILESASTNQTSMYLCASSGPRQAGSPLHFGNGTRLTVT.

This clonotype is termed medium-sized. This beta chain was picked up by a library intended for alpha chains and is off target, so its count carries little meaning. CDR3 coding DNA: TGTGCCAGCAGCTTATGGGGGGGCGATGAAAAACTGTTTTTT. Protein sequence: CASSLWGGDEKLFF. The chain carries TRBV7-2 and TRBJ1-4; D is perhaps TRBD1 (6 bases). V was cut by 2 bases and J by 6 bases, with 10 bases left in between. From germline, CDR1 is SGHTA and CDR2 FQGNSA. The CDR3 is made up of 14 amino acids. Full variable domain (remainder filled in from reference TRBV7-2 and TRBJ1-4): GAGVSQSPSNKVTEKGKDVELRCDPISGHTALYWYRQSLGQGLEFLIYFQGNSAPDKSGLPSDRFSAERTGGSVSTLTIQRTQQEDSAVYLCASSLWGGDEKLFFGSGTQLSVL.

This clonotype was observed at least ten times. Little can be read into the size of this beta chain, an off-target read in a library designed for alpha chains. This chain joins TRBV12-3 or TRBV12-4 and TRBJ1-3, with a weak D call TRBD1 (5 bases). V was cut by 0 bases and J by 2 bases, with 8 bases left in between. This CDR3 is built from 15 residues. In nucleotides, the CDR3 is TGTGCCAGCAGTTTAGCCGGGGGAACTGGAAACACCATATATTTT. Its protein product is CASSLAGGTGNTIYF.

This clonotype was counted at least ten times. Found in a library prepared for alpha chains, this beta chain is an off-target read, and its abundance has little meaning. The chain has TRBV2 and TRBJ1-2; 7 positions match TRBD1. The V segment lost 6 bases and the J segment 5 bases; nucleotides outside the gene matches: 15. The CDR3 sequence is 16 residues long. Germline CDR1 SNHLY, CDR2 FYNNEI. CDR3 sequence: CASRARETGILYGYTF. CDR3 coding DNA: TGTGCCAGCAGAGCAAGAGAGACAGGGATACTATATGGCTACACCTTC.

Notes on this clonotype: Since it is a stray read in a library aimed at alpha chains, this beta chain has a size that is not meaningful. The rearrangement joins TRBV5-1 to TRBJ2-2, with a tentative D call TRBD1 (5 bases). CDR1 SGHRS and CDR2 YFSETQ come from the germline V gene. Trimming took 1 base from V and 6 from J, leaving 13 bases between them. CDR3 length: 15 amino acids. The CDR3, as DNA: TGCGCCAGCAGCTTGTTGGGGCGAAGTGCCGGGGAGCTGTTTTTT. Amino acid sequence: CASSLLGRSAGELFF.

Points on this clonotype: The library was built for alpha chains, so this beta chain is an off-target read and its size means little. The chain couples TRBV28 to TRBJ2-3; D unresolved. Trimming took off 11 bases at V and 11 bases at J, with 23 bases between the two ends. The CDR3 covers 13 residues. Looked up from germline, CDR1 is MDHEN and CDR2 is SYDVKM. Here the CDR3 DNA reads TGTGCCTACTCCGTCGGCGCCGCAGGTCGGCAGTATTTT. Translating gives CAYSVGAAGRQYF.

By sample share, this clonotype is medium-sized. Little can be read into the size of this beta chain, an off-target read in a library designed for alpha chains. The gene calls are TRBV11-2 and TRBJ1-5; D unclear. The CDR3 runs to 14 residues. Trimming took off 5 bases at V and 0 bases at J, with 8 bases between the two ends. In germline, CDR1 is SGHAT, CDR2 FQNNGV. In DNA form, the CDR3 reads TGTGCCAGCAGCGTGGGAAATAGCAATCAGCCCCAGCATTTT. It codes for CASSVGNSNQPQHF.

In this sample, this clonotype is medium-sized. A library prepared for alpha chains yielded this beta chain as an off-target read; its size is of little meaning. This chain links TRBV19 with TRBJ2-1; 7 bases align to TRBD2. The CDR3 covers 17 residues. V shed 7 bases, J shed 3 bases, and the junction held 15 bases outside the gene matches. Per germline, CDR1 LNHDA and CDR2 SQIVND (reference sequence). The CDR3 DNA reads TGTGCCAGTATAGCGGGCTCGCGGACCCGAGGCTACAATGAGCAGTTCTTC. This gives the protein CASIAGSRTRGYNEQFF.

Note on this clonotype: This beta chain was picked up by a library intended for alpha chains and is off target, so its count carries little meaning. The genes are TRBV18 and TRBJ2-5; D may match TRBD1 or TRBD2 (6 bases each). The germline gives CDR1 KGHSH, CDR2 LQKENI. This CDR3 contains 15 residues. The germline V and J ends were trimmed by 4 bases and 1 base, with 13 bases remaining between them. As DNA, the CDR3 is TGTGCCAGCTCACTACTTGGGGGGCTCCAAGAGACCCAGTACTTC. Amino acids: CASSLLGGLQETQYF.

About this clonotype itself: This beta chain lies outside the target of a library built for alpha chains; its clone size means little. The chain is built from TRBV7-8 and TRBJ2-7; D remains unclear. This CDR3 has 13 residues. The V gene's germline CDR1 is SGHVS and CDR2 FQNEAQ. V lost 5 bases, J lost 4 bases, and 12 bases lay in between. The chain's CDR3 is CASSNSIRYEQYF. The CDR3 DNA reads as TGTGCCAGCAGCAACTCGATCCGTTACGAGCAGTACTTC.